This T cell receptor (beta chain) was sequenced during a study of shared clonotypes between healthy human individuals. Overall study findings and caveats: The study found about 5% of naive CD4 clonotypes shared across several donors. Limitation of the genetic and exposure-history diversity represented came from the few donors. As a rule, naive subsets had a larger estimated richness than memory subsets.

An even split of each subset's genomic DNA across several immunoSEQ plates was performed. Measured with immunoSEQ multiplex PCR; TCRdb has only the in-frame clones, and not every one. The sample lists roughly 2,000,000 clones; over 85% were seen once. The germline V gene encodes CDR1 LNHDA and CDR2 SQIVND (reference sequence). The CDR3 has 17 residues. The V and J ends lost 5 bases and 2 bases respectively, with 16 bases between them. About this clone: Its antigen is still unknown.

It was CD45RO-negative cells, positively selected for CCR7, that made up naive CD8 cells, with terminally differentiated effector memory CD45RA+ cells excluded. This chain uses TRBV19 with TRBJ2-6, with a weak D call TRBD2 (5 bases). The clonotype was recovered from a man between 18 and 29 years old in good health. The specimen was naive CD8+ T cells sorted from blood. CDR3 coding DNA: TGTGCCAGTAGTGAGAATGGGTACGGGGCTGGGGCCAACGTCCTGACTTTC. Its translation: CASSENGYGAGANVLTF.